This T cell receptor beta chain appears in the sequencing data of a study of shared T cell receptors in the human thymus. Libraries were prepared by immunoSEQ multiplex PCR; TCRdb keeps only in-frame clonotypes and omits some of them. The sample contains over 650,000 clones, roughly 86% of which appear only once. Germline loops: CDR1 MRHNA, CDR2 SNTAGT. The CDR3 covers 13 residues. The germline V and J ends were trimmed by 2 bases and 2 bases, with 7 bases remaining between them. The sample also formed part of further work on human thymus T cells. That study reports: Healthy Finnish infants having corrective surgery for congenital heart defects served as donors. The study used thymus tissue resected during corrective heart surgery. Use of V and J genes seemed skewed within the thymic and blood repertoires. What related research reported was that thymic repertoires overlapped highly among unrelated individuals.

The sample was thymocytes. The V call is TRBV6-4, the J call TRBJ2-7; D is undetermined. The source of this sequence is a boy younger than two with a congenital heart defect. The CDR3 DNA follows: TGTGCCAGCAGTGACCGCGGTCCCTACGAGCAGTACTTC. It specifies CASSDRGPYEQYF.